This passage covers 30 T cell receptor beta chains from one sample sequenced in a study of cytomegalovirus exposure and HLA in healthy donors. Primers included in the PCR were 60 Vbeta and 13 Jbeta primers. Sequencing was performed with immunoSEQ multiplex PCR; in TCRdb, only in-frame clones are kept and a portion is missing. The data contain 150,000 to 200,000 clones, about 81% of them singletons. Sequencing was carried out using PBMCs. The receptors shown here come from a woman younger than 35 in good health and CMV-seropositive.

This rearrangement joins TRBV2 to TRBJ2-5; maybe TRBD1 (5 bases). CDR1 SNHLY and CDR2 FYNNEI come from the germline V gene. Trimming cost V 5 bases and J 5 bases, with 15 bases left between them. This CDR3 contains 14 residues. For the CDR3, the DNA is TGTGCCAGCAGTATCTACAGGTTTGGGGAGACCCAGTACTTC. Amino acids: CASSIYRFGETQYF. Full variable domain (rest looked up from reference TRBV2 and TRBJ2-5): EPEVTQTPSHQVTQMGQEVILRCVPISNHLYFYWYRQILGQKVEFLVSFYNNEISEKSEIFDDQFSVERPDGSNFTLKIRSTKLEDSAMYFCASSIYRFGETQYFGPGTRLLVL.

The chain links TRBV5-4 to TRBJ1-6; D gene uncertain. V lost 2 bases and J lost 9, with 12 bases in between. Germline CDR1 is SGHNT and CDR2 is YYREEE (reference sequence). The CDR3 runs 14 residues. Here the CDR3 reads CASSFKGGGSPLHF. CDR3 coding DNA: TGTGCCAGCAGCTTCAAGGGAGGTGGTTCACCCCTCCACTTT.

As to this clone: In the same sample, other DNA sequences code for this CDR3. This sequence joins TRBV5-1 and TRBJ1-2, with a tentative D call TRBD1 (5 bases). Per the germline V gene, CDR1 is SGHRS and CDR2 is YFSETQ. Deletions cut 1 base from V and 5 bases from J, with 15 bases between. The CDR3 contains 15 residues. CDR3 in DNA: TGCGCCAGCAGCTTGACTGCAGGGAACTCATATGGCTACACCTTC. Translated: CASSLTAGNSYGYTF. The variable domain in full, with the rest retrieved from reference TRBV5-1 and TRBJ1-2, is KAGVTQTPRYLIKTRGQQVTLSCSPISGHRSVSWYQQTPGQGLQFLFEYFSETQRNKGNFPGRFSGRQFSNSRSEMNVSTLELGDSALYLCASSLTAGNSYGYTFGSGTRLTVV.

CDR3 nucleotide sequence: TGCGCCAGCAGAGCCCCGCCGGGACACCCGTACTTC. Its protein is CASRAPPGHPYF. This chain connects TRBV5-1 to TRBJ2-7; D perhaps matches TRBD1 (6 bases). The CDR3 is 12 residues long. The germline gives CDR1 SGHRS, CDR2 YFSETQ. V shed 5 bases and J shed 12 bases, with 18 bases lying between them.

The V gene is TRBV7-2, the J gene TRBJ1-1; 7 positions match TRBD1. The CDR3 length is 14 residues. CDR1 is SGHTA, CDR2 FQGNSA, per germline. The junction had 2 bases not matched to a gene; V was cut back by 4 bases and J by 0 bases. CDR3 nucleotide sequence: TGTGCCAGCAGCTACAGGGGACTGAACACTGAAGCTTTCTTT. Protein sequence: CASSYRGLNTEAFF.

This clone was counted between two and nine times. The gene calls are TRBV7-2 and TRBJ2-2, with TRBD2 matching over 8 bases. J was trimmed by 4 bases and V by 2 bases; bases with no gene match: 12. Per germline, CDR1 SGHTA and CDR2 FQGNSA. This CDR3 contains 18 residues. The CDR3 spells CASSLLAGVAGITGELFF. The CDR3 DNA reads TGTGCCAGCAGCTTACTCGCGGGGGTAGCGGGGATCACCGGGGAGCTGTTTTTT.

Only a few counts were recorded for this clone. The V gene is TRBV4-1, the J gene TRBJ1-4, with D possibly TRBD1 on 6 matching bases. CDR3 length: 20 amino acids. V was pared by 0 bases and J by 8 bases, with 28 bases between. Germline CDR1 and CDR2: MGHRA and YSYEKL. The DNA of the CDR3 is TGCGCCAGCAGCCAAGAGAGGGGGGGTAGGGGACGGCAAATCCCGGAAAAACTGTTTTTT. Amino acids: CASSQERGGRGRQIPEKLFF.

The V gene is TRBV7-9, the J gene TRBJ1-1; 9 bases are a match to TRBD1. Germline values: CDR1 SEHNR, CDR2 FQNEAQ (reference sequence). V was clipped by 3 bases and J by 4 bases; unmatched bases: 6. This CDR3 region has 15 residues. The CDR3 region is CASSFTGGSGTEAFF. CDR3 coding DNA: TGTGCCAGCAGCTTCACAGGGGGCAGCGGCACTGAAGCTTTCTTT.

This clone is a singleton in its sample. The gene calls are TRBV7-9 and TRBJ1-1; 12 nucleotides match TRBD1. V gave up 1 base and J gave up 1 base; unmatched junction bases: 1. The CDR3 sequence is 16 residues long. Per germline, CDR1 SEHNR and CDR2 FQNEAQ (reference sequence). In nucleotides, the CDR3 is TGTGCCAGCAGCTTAGTGGGACAGGGGGCGAACACTGAAGCTTTCTTT. The encoded protein is CASSLVGQGANTEAFF.

The table lists this clone with a few counts. The chain carries TRBV7-9 and TRBJ1-1; no clear D. Germline V gene data show CDR1 as SEHNR and CDR2 as FQNEAQ (reference sequence). V was cut by 0 bases and J by 8 bases, with 13 bases left in between. This CDR3 comprises 14 residues. Here the CDR3 DNA reads TGTGCCAGCAGCTTAGCCCAGACGGGGTCCGAAGCTTTCTTT. Residues: CASSLAQTGSEAFF.

This clone was observed once. The chain couples TRBV6-1 to TRBJ2-5; maybe TRBD1 (5 bases). With 4 bases removed from V and 6 bases from J, the gap between germline ends came to 12 bases. The germline V gene encodes CDR1 MNHNS and CDR2 SASEGT. The CDR3 has 13 amino acids. CDR3 DNA sequence: TGTGCCAGCAGTGGTCTGGGGCGGAAGACCCAGTACTTC. Amino acids: CASSGLGRKTQYF.

This rearrangement joins TRBV6-1 to TRBJ2-1, with a weak D call TRBD2 (7 bases). The CDR3 has 13 amino acids. Germline V gives CDR1 MNHNS, CDR2 SASEGT. The V gene lost 7 bases and the J gene lost 9 bases, with 16 bases spanning the gap. The CDR3 nucleotides read TGTGCCAGCAATTCGGGGGGCGATTTTGAGCAGTTCTTC. This translates into CASNSGGDFEQFF.

This rearrangement joins TRBV4-2 to TRBJ2-5; 8 bases agree with TRBD2. Germline V gene sequence: CDR1 LGHNA, CDR2 YNFKEQ. V was clipped by 6 bases and J by 0 bases; unmatched bases: 9. The CDR3 length is 16 residues. CDR3 residues: CASRGLGGEYQETQYF. For the CDR3, the DNA is TGTGCCAGCAGGGGGCTCGGGGGGGAATACCAAGAGACCCAGTACTTC.

The V gene is TRBV2, the J gene TRBJ2-5; D may be TRBD1 (6 bases). The germline gives CDR1 SNHLY, CDR2 FYNNEI. The CDR3 runs to 16 residues. The ends were cut back, 4 bases at V and 0 bases at J, with 15 bases in the middle. The CDR3 nucleotides read TGTGCCAGCAGTGGGACCGGGACAACGTACCAAGAGACCCAGTACTTC. As protein: CASSGTGTTYQETQYF. Based on the CDR3 plus reference TRBV2 and TRBJ2-5, the full variable domain is EPEVTQTPSHQVTQMGQEVILRCVPISNHLYFYWYRQILGQKVEFLVSFYNNEISEKSEIFDDQFSVERPDGSNFTLKIRSTKLEDSAMYFCASSGTGTTYQETQYFGPGTRLLVL.

The chain joins TRBV12-5 to TRBJ2-7; 9 bases match TRBD1. CDR1 and CDR2 from the germline V gene are LGHNT and FRNRAP. The CDR3 consists of 13 residues. Unmatched junction bases numbered 6, after V lost 8 bases and J lost 4 bases. This chain's CDR3 is CASLGTGFYEQYV. In nucleotides, the CDR3 is TGTGCTAGTCTCGGGACAGGGTTTTACGAGCAGTACGTC.

Points on this clone: Additional DNA sequences in this sample encode the identical CDR3. CDR3 bases: TGTGCCAGCACCAACCTGGCAGGTAGGTTCTACGAGCAGTACGTC. This translates into CASTNLAGRFYEQYV. The chain has TRBV7-9 and TRBJ2-7; D is ambiguous. With 7 bases removed from V and 3 bases from J, the gap between germline ends came to 19 bases. This CDR3 has 15 amino acids. Germline-derived CDR1 and CDR2 are SEHNR and FQNEAQ (reference sequence).

In its sample, this clone was seen a few times. J is TRBJ2-2 and V is TRBV30; 7 bases map to TRBD2. Trimming cost V 1 base and J 4 bases; bases outside gene matches: 12. CDR3 length: 17 residues. CDR1 and CDR2 (germline): GTSNPN, SVGIG (reference sequence). In nucleotides, the CDR3 is TGTGCCTGGAGTGGCCTCCGACTAGCTCTCTCCACCGGGGAGCTGTTTTTT. Its translation: CAWSGLRLALSTGELFF. Complete variable domain (other parts from reference TRBV30 and TRBJ2-2): SQTIHQWPATLVQPVGSPLSLECTVEGTSNPNLYWYRQAAGRGLQLLFYSVGIGQISSEVPQNLSASRPQDRQFILSSKKLLLSDSGFYLCAWSGLRLALSTGELFFGEGSRLTVL.

The chain uses TRBV5-1 and TRBJ1-1; a weak D match, TRBD1 (6 bases). The V gene's germline CDR1 is SGHRS and CDR2 YFSETQ. This CDR3 is built from 18 residues. Trimming shortened V by 3 bases and J by 0 bases, and 21 bases separated the two germline ends. The CDR3 coding sequence is TGCGCCAGCAGCTCCAACCTACAGGGAGTGGGTATGAACACTGAAGCTTTCTTT. It specifies CASSSNLQGVGMNTEAFF.

This clone has more than one count but fewer than ten. The chain couples TRBV30 to TRBJ2-2, with 8 positions matching TRBD2. The J segment lost 0 bases and the V segment lost 4 bases, leaving 4 bases of the junction unmatched. Germline V gene sequence: CDR1 GTSNPN, CDR2 SVGIG (reference sequence). The CDR3 length is 15 residues. CDR3 region: CAWTGGGTNTGELFF. CDR3 DNA sequence: TGTGCCTGGACCGGGGGGGGAACGAACACCGGGGAGCTGTTTTTT.

The V gene is TRBV5-1, the J gene TRBJ2-3; 8 nucleotides align to TRBD1. V shed 3 bases, J shed 2 bases, and the junction held 5 bases outside the gene matches. The V gene's germline CDR1 is SGHRS and CDR2 YFSETQ. The CDR3 runs 15 residues. The CDR3 DNA sequence: TGCGCCAGCAGCTCGACAGGGGAGGACACAGATACGCAGTATTTT. It codes for CASSSTGEDTDTQYF.

The V gene is TRBV7-7, the J gene TRBJ2-7, with 8 bases fitting TRBD2. The germline V gene has CDR1 SSHAT and CDR2 FNYEAQ (reference sequence). J gave up 1 base and V 4 bases, and 9 bases lay outside the gene matches. This CDR3 is 16 amino acids long. The CDR3 region is CASSSGGGRCSYEQYF. The CDR3 DNA follows: TGTGCCAGCAGCTCGGGCGGGGGGCGGTGTTCCTACGAGCAGTACTTC.

The CDR3 region is CASSLDGTGGYGYTF. The CDR3 DNA follows: TGCGCCAGCAGCTTGGACGGGACAGGGGGCTATGGCTACACCTTC. The genes are TRBV5-1 and TRBJ1-2, with 11 nucleotides matching TRBD1. The germline CDR1 and CDR2 sequences are SGHRS and YFSETQ. The trim removed 0 bases at V and 4 bases at J, leaving 2 bases unmatched. CDR3 length equals 15 residues.

CDR3: CAWTLAGAGTDTQYF. The CDR3 region has the DNA TGTGCCTGGACGTTAGCGGGGGCAGGGACAGATACGCAGTATTTT. The chain carries TRBV30 and TRBJ2-3, with 9 bases matching TRBD2. This CDR3 is built from 15 residues. Germline loops: CDR1 GTSNPN, CDR2 SVGIG (reference sequence). The junction had 8 bases not matched to a gene; V was cut back by 4 bases and J by 3 bases.

J is TRBJ1-3 and V is TRBV6-5; D is uncertain. The CDR3 totals 14 residues. Trimming removed 5 bases from V and 4 bases from J, with 12 bases in between. The germline gives CDR1 MNHEY, CDR2 SVGAGI. CDR3 sequence reads: CASSLARTGNTIYF. Written as DNA, the CDR3 is TGTGCCAGCAGTCTAGCTCGAACGGGAAACACCATATATTTT.

This chain uses TRBV19 with TRBJ2-5; TRBD2 matches at 13 bases. The CDR3 is made up of 15 amino acids. J was trimmed by 3 bases and V by 7 bases; bases with no gene match: 5. Germline values: CDR1 LNHDA, CDR2 SQIVND (reference sequence). The CDR3 is CASKVTSGGKETQYF. Written as DNA, the CDR3 is TGTGCCAGTAAGGTGACTAGCGGGGGGAAAGAGACCCAGTACTTC. The full variable domain, rest sourced from reference TRBV19 and TRBJ2-5, is DGGITQSPKYLFRKEGQNVTLSCEQNLNHDAMYWYRQDPGQGLRLIYYSQIVNDFQKGDIAEGYSVSREKKESFPLTVTSAQKNPTAFYLCASKVTSGGKETQYFGPGTRLLVL.

The chain employs TRBV19 and TRBJ2-5; 9 nucleotides line up with TRBD2. Germline CDR1 reads LNHDA; CDR2 reads SQIVND (reference sequence). The CDR3 covers 14 residues. Unmatched junction bases numbered 7, after V lost 7 bases and J lost 4 bases. In nucleotides, the CDR3 is TGTGCCAGTAACTGGCGGGGGGGAGGAGAGACCCAGTACTTC. The encoded protein is CASNWRGGGETQYF.

The CDR3 coding sequence is TGTGCCAGCCGTCCGTCTAGACCCTCCACTGGAAACACCATATATTTT. Protein product: CASRPSRPSTGNTIYF. The V gene is TRBV18, the J gene TRBJ1-3; D is unresolved. The V end was cut by 8 bases, the J end by 2 bases, with 19 bases between. CDR1 and CDR2 (germline): KGHSH, LQKENI. The CDR3 totals 16 residues.

This rearrangement joins TRBV6-5 to TRBJ1-5; maybe TRBD1 (5 bases). V dropped 2 bases and J dropped 2 bases, with 10 bases sitting between them. Germline V gene sequence: CDR1 MNHEY, CDR2 SVGAGI. CDR3 length equals 15 residues. CDR3 residues: CASSYRRGGNQPQHF. As DNA, the CDR3 is TGTGCCAGCAGTTACCGGCGGGGGGGCAATCAGCCCCAGCATTTT.

This clone has more than one count but fewer than ten. The rearrangement links TRBV5-6 to TRBJ1-1; D is undetermined. Germline loops: CDR1 SGHDT, CDR2 YYEEEE. Trimming pared 2 bases from V and 2 bases from J, leaving 10 bases between. The CDR3 runs 14 residues. Here the CDR3 reads CASSFVNSNTEAFF. In nucleotides, the CDR3 is TGTGCCAGCAGCTTCGTGAACTCTAACACTGAAGCTTTCTTT.

This chain connects TRBV19 to TRBJ2-3; 7 nucleotides agree with TRBD1. The V segment lost 6 bases and the J segment 0 bases; nucleotides outside the gene matches: 3. The length of the CDR3 is 14 residues. CDR1 is LNHDA, CDR2 SQIVND, per germline (reference sequence). The DNA for the CDR3 is TGTGCCAGTAGCGGACAGGCCAGCACAGATACGCAGTATTTT. Protein product: CASSGQASTDTQYF.